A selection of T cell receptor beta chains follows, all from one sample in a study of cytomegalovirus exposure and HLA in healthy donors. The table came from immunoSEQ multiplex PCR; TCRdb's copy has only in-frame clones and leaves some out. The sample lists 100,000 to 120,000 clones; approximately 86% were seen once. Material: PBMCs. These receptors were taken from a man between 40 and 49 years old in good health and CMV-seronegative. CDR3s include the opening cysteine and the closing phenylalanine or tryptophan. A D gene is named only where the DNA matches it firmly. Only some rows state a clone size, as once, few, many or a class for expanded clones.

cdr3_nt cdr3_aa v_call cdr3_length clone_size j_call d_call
TGTGCCAGCAGCTCCGGACAGGGTATTCCTGAAGCTTTCTTT CASSSGQGIPEAFF TRBV5-4 14 NA TRBJ1-1 TRBD1
TGTGCCAGCAGTTTGGCAGAGAACACTGAAGCTTTCTTT CASSLAENTEAFF TRBV28 13 NA TRBJ1-1 NA
TGTGCCTGGGGGAACAGGGGCACTGAAGCTTTCTTT CAWGNRGTEAFF TRBV30 12 few TRBJ1-1 TRBD1
TGTGCCAGCAGCGTCGGACAGGGGGGTATGCAAGCTTTCTTT CASSVGQGGMQAFF TRBV7-9 14 NA TRBJ1-1 TRBD1
TGTGCCAGCAGCTTACGTGGGCTAAGCACAGATACGCAGTATTTT CASSLRGLSTDTQYF TRBV7-3 15 NA TRBJ2-3 NA
TGTGCCTGGACACCTGAGAATACTGAAGCTTTCTTT CAWTPENTEAFF TRBV30 12 NA TRBJ1-1 NA
TGTGCCAGCCGCCGGGACAGCCTTGGCCACGGGCAGTACTTC CASRRDSLGHGQYF TRBV5-6 14 NA TRBJ2-7 TRBD1
TGCGCCAGCAGCTTAGGGGGAACTGAGGCCACTGAAGCTTTCTTT CASSLGGTEATEAFF TRBV5-1 15 NA TRBJ1-1 NA
TGTGCCAGCAGTCCCCTGACTAGCTCACGGACCCAGTACTTC CASSPLTSSRTQYF TRBV6-5 14 NA TRBJ2-5 TRBD2
TGTGCCAGCAGCTTGGAGCAGGGGGGAAATTCACCCCTCCACTTT CASSLEQGGNSPLHF TRBV5-4 15 NA TRBJ1-6 TRBD1
TGTGCCAGCAGCGCCGGGGGGGCCTCCTACAATGAGCAGTTCTTC CASSAGGASYNEQFF TRBV11-3 15 NA TRBJ2-1 TRBD2
TGTGCCAGCAGTGAAATGCCAGGGAACAATCAGCCCCAGCATTTT CASSEMPGNNQPQHF TRBV6-1 15 NA TRBJ1-5 NA
TGTGCCAGCAGCTCCGATAATTCACCCCTCCACTTT CASSSDNSPLHF TRBV7-8 12 few TRBJ1-6 NA
TGTGCCAGCAGTTCGGGACAGACCTATGGCTACACCTTC CASSSGQTYGYTF TRBV6-6 13 NA TRBJ1-2 TRBD1
TGTGCCAGCAGTGATTTGAAGGGACTAGCCGTCACCGGGGAGCTGTTTTTT CASSDLKGLAVTGELFF TRBV2 17 NA TRBJ2-2 TRBD2
TGTGCCAGCAGGGCCCTCGACAATAGCAATCAGCCCCAGCATTTT CASRALDNSNQPQHF TRBV6-1 15 NA TRBJ1-5 NA
TGTGCCTGTCGGTCCGCCGGTGAAAAACTGTTTTTT CACRSAGEKLFF TRBV28 12 NA TRBJ1-4 NA
TGTGCCAGCACCGACGGACAGCCCTACAATGAGCAGTTCTTC CASTDGQPYNEQFF TRBV6-6 14 NA TRBJ2-1 NA
TGTGCCAGCAGCTTGTACCAGGGAAGCCTTTACAATGAGCAGTTCTTC CASSLYQGSLYNEQFF TRBV5-6 16 NA TRBJ2-1 NA
TGTGCCAGCAGTTCGCCAACAGGGGGGGGAGAGACCCAGTACTTC CASSSPTGGGETQYF TRBV28 15 NA TRBJ2-5 NA
TGTGCAAGTCGCTTGCGCAGGGCAAGAGATACGCAGTATTTT CASRLRRARDTQYF TRBV12-2 14 NA TRBJ2-3 NA
TGTGCCAGCAGTTCCGTGGTAGGGGTTGGCACAGATACGCAGTATTTT CASSSVVGVGTDTQYF TRBV27 16 few TRBJ2-3 NA
TGTGCCTGCAGCGCCCGGGACAGGGAGTTCTTC CACSARDREFF TRBV30 11 NA TRBJ2-1 TRBD1
TGTGCCAGCAGATTTCGACAGGGCACTAATGAAAAACTGTTTTTT CASRFRQGTNEKLFF TRBV2 15 NA TRBJ1-4 TRBD1
TGTGCCAGCGGGCCTACCAGGGTCACTAATGAAAAACTGTTTTTT CASGPTRVTNEKLFF TRBV6-5 15 NA TRBJ1-4 NA